A selection of T cell receptor beta chains follows, all from one sample in a study of cytomegalovirus exposure and HLA in healthy donors. Measured with immunoSEQ multiplex PCR; TCRdb has only the in-frame clones, and not every one. The sample table sets out some 60,000 clones. Sequenced: PBMCs. The receptors originated from a male donor in good health and CMV-seronegative. Each CDR3 is given with its conserved first and last residue. Fields, in order: V gene, J gene, CDR3 protein.

TRBV6-5,TRBJ2-3,CASSYQAQGPMAQYF
TRBV27,TRBJ2-1,CARTYRYNEQFF
TRBV5-1,TRBJ1-1,CASSLAPGDTEAFF
TRBV9,TRBJ2-2,CASSAPGGGLGSAGELFF
TRBV19,TRBJ1-2,CASSSQYGTDGYTF
TRBV2,TRBJ2-3,CASSATATDTQYF
TRBV10-3,TRBJ1-2,CATAAGTGVGYTF
TRBV19,TRBJ2-6,CASSVGTSGGAGANVLTF
TRBV5-1,TRBJ1-2,CASSFEGASGYTF
TRBV19,TRBJ2-2,CASSIDAVYTGELFF
TRBV30,TRBJ1-1,CAWSVLGSTEAFF
TRBV4-2,TRBJ1-4,CASSQAMRDEKLFF
TRBV7-9,TRBJ2-1,CASSLGATSGNEQFF
TRBV19,TRBJ2-7,CASSPGTSGLREQYF
TRBV27,TRBJ2-5,CASSLYGYQETQYF
TRBV7-9,TRBJ1-3,CASSSYRRNTIYF
TRBV2,TRBJ1-2,CASSEEAPSGYTF
TRBV7-9,TRBJ2-1,CASIRTLTADSDNEQFF
TRBV7-9,TRBJ1-3,CASSLGGGSGNTIYF
TRBV6-1,TRBJ1-2,CASSDGTGPF
TRBV13,TRBJ1-1,CASSLSGPEAFF
TRBV5-1,TRBJ1-1,CASSLTGGTEAFF
TRBV28,TRBJ2-3,CASSLAGVPADKQYF
TRBV7-9,TRBJ1-4,CASSLGTVATNEKLFF
TRBV5-6,TRBJ1-2,CASSLFGGGAGYTF
TRBV7-2,TRBJ2-3,CASSSRGGTDTQYF
TRBV11-2,TRBJ2-3,CASSLESGGATDTQYF
TRBV29-1,TRBJ2-1,CSVEDSNSPDNEQFF
TRBV9,TRBJ2-7,CASSPPAAGGEQYF
TRBV27,TRBJ1-5,CASSYKGDSNQPQHF
TRBV5-1,TRBJ2-1,CASSPGTGGSYNEQFF
TRBV7-2,TRBJ2-1,CASTKGVAGGPEQFF
TRBV9,TRBJ2-3,CASSPPWGAGGTDTQYF
TRBV4-1,.,CASSQGSGSAYEQYF
TRBV5-4,TRBJ2-1,CASSATDYNEQFF
TRBV27,TRBJ2-3,CASSLKRSTDTQYF
TRBV27,TRBJ2-4,CASSQTGGHIQYF
TRBV28,TRBJ2-2,CASSLPRGGSTNTGELFF
TRBV19,TRBJ2-3,CASSPPLLMSTDTQYF
TRBV25-1,TRBJ2-3,CASSEQGGTDTQYF
TRBV29-1,TRBJ2-3,CSVAGRMTRSSTDKQYF
TRBV19,TRBJ2-6,CASSRGQGISGANVLTF